This record looks at one T cell receptor (beta chain) sequence and its context. Its cognate antigen is unknown. The Oncomine TCR Beta short-read assay generated sequence data from the DNA of cultured CD4+ T cells. TCRdb re-analysed the PCR reads in MiXCR, keeping a single row per CDR3 protein. This repertoire shows about 15,000 distinct CDR3 sequences, approximately 48% found once; its top ten account for approximately 7.2%. These data belong to a study of vaccination and CD4 T cells after COVID-19. Across the study: Spike peptides, overlapping and drawn from SARS-CoV-2, HCoV-NL63, HCoV-OC43 and HCoV-229E, were used to stimulate cells.

Germline CDR1 reads MDHEN; CDR2 reads SYDVKM. Trimming removed 2 bases at V and 5 bases at J, with 6 bases between. The CDR3 consists of 12 residues. The sample's treatment: approximately 11-day PBMC culture with coronavirus spike peptide pools or control peptides (ViraFEST assay). The specimen sequenced was CD4+ T cells from blood, cultured in vitro. This clonotype was obtained from a human donor who had recovered from COVID-19. This chain links TRBV28 with TRBJ1-2; the D is unclear. The CDR3 here is CASSLIGYGYTF. CDR3 sequence (DNA): TGTGCCAGCAGTTTAATCGGGTATGGCTACACCTTC.